The clone carrying this T cell receptor beta chain showed up just a few times. As yet, its antigen is unknown. This sample was included in a study of shared clonotypes between healthy human individuals. Findings and caveats of the study: Apart from blood, nothing was sampled; tissue repertoires likely differ.

Trimming took off 4 bases at V and 1 base at J, with 10 bases between the two ends. Per germline, CDR1 KGHSH and CDR2 LQKENI. The CDR3 extends over 14 amino acids. Method: immunoSEQ multiplex PCR; TCRdb's copy keeps in-frame clones and lacks some. The data show 1 million to 1.2 million clones, 70% to 85% seen once. The sequence was collected from a man between 18 and 29 years old in good health. Some clones in this sample may be carry-over from other donors' samples. The sequencing sample was made of memory CD4+ T cells from PBMCs. Subset noted: CD45RA-negative fraction. V usage is TRBV18 and J usage is TRBJ1-1; D is perhaps TRBD1 (5 bases). The CDR3 bases are TGTGCCAGCTCACAAGGGGCTTGGAACACTGAAGCTTTCTTT. Encoded protein: CASSQGAWNTEAFF.